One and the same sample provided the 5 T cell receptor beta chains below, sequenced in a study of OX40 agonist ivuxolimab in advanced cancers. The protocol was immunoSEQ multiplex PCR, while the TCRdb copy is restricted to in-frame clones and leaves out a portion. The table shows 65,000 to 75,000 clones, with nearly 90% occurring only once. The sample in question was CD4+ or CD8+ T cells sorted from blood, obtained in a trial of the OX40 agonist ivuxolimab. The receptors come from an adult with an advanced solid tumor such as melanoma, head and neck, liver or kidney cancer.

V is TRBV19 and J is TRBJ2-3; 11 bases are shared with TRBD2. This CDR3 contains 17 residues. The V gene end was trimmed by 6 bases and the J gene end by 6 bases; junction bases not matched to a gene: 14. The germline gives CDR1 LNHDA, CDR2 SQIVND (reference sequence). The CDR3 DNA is TGTGCCAGTAGCCCATCTAGCGGGAGGTTGTTGGGCGATACGCAGTATTTT. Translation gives CASSPSSGRLLGDTQYF.

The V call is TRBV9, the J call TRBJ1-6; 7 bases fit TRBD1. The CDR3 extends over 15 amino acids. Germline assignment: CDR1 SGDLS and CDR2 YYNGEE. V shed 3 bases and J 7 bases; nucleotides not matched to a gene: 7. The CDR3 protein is CASSGAGTENSPLHF. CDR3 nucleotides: TGTGCCAGCAGCGGCGCCGGGACAGAGAATTCACCCCTCCACTTT.

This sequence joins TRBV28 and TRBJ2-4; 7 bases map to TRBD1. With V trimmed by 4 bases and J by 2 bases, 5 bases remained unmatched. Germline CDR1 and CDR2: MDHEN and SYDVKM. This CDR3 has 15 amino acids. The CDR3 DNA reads TGTGCCAGCAGTTCGTCAGGGGGAACCAAAAACATTCAGTACTTC. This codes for CASSSSGGTKNIQYF.

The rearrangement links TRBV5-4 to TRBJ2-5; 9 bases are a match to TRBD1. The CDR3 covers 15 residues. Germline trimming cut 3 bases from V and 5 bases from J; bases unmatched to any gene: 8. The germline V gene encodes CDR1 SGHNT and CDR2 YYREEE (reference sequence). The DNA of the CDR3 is TGTGCCAGCAGCTCCCGGACAGGGGCATCGGAGACCCAGTACTTC. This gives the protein CASSSRTGASETQYF.

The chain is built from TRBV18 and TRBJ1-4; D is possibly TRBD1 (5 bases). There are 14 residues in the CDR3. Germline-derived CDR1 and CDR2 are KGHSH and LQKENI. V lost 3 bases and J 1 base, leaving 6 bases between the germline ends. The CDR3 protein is CASSPRETNEKLFF. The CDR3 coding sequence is TGTGCCAGCTCACCCAGGGAAACTAATGAAAAACTGTTTTTT.